This is a list of T cell receptor beta chains from one sample in a study of control samples from healthy donors and cancer patients. The data were produced by immunoSEQ multiplex PCR, yet TCRdb's version contains in-frame clones alone and is incomplete. The table has around 150,000 clones, around 90% seen once; the top ten hold approximately 12%. Sequenced sample: blood. Receptors were obtained from a man under 40 in good health. Each CDR3 is given with its conserved first and last residue. Each record gives: D gene, CDR3 length, clone size, V gene, J gene, CDR3 protein, CDR3 DNA. A D gene is named only where the DNA matches it firmly. Rows give clone size only sometimes, using once, few, many, or a class for an expanded clone.

>-|14|-|TRBV10-3|TRBJ1-1
CAISDNGRDTEAFF
TGTGCCATCAGTGACAACGGCAGGGACACTGAAGCTTTCTTT
>-|13|few|TRBV5-6|TRBJ1-6
CASSLWENSPLHF
TGTGCCAGCAGCTTGTGGGAGAATTCACCCCTCCACTTT
>TRBD1|15|-|TRBV11-2|TRBJ2-7
CASSLATGQGYEQYF
TGTGCCAGCAGCCTAGCAACGGGACAGGGCTACGAGCAGTACTTC
>TRBD1|18|-|TRBV7-8|TRBJ1-2
CASSLGGQGWASNYGYTF
TGTGCCAGCAGCTTAGGGGGACAGGGATGGGCTTCTAACTATGGCTACACCTTC
>-|16|-|TRBV11-2|TRBJ2-1
CASSLMSTGAYNEQFF
TGTGCCAGCAGCTTGATGAGTACGGGAGCCTACAATGAGCAGTTCTTC
>-|15|-|TRBV7-2|TRBJ1-1
CASSLLGLRDTEAFF
TGTGCCAGCAGCTTATTAGGCCTTAGGGACACTGAAGCTTTCTTT
>-|12|-|TRBV7-9|TRBJ1-1
CASSYMNTEAFF
TGTGCCAGCAGTTATATGAACACTGAAGCTTTCTTT
>TRBD1|15|-|TRBV15|TRBJ2-1
CATSRTRTGYNEQFF
TGTGCCACCAGCAGAACCCGGACAGGTTACAATGAGCAGTTCTTC
>-|15|-|TRBV6-6|TRBJ2-3
CASSPYRTHTDTQYF
TGTGCCAGCAGTCCCTATCGCACCCACACAGATACGCAGTATTTT
>-|14|-|TRBV6-1|TRBJ1-1
CASSENGENTEAFF
TGTGCCAGCAGTGAAAATGGGGAGAACACTGAAGCTTTCTTT